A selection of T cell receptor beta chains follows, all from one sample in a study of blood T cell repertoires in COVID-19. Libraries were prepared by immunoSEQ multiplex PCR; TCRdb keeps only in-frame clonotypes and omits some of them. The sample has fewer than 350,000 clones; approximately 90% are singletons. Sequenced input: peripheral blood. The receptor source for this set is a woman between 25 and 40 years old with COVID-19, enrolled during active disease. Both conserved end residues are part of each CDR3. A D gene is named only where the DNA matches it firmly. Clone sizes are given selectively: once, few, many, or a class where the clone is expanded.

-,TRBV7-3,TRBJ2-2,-,CASSSGTGELFF,TGTGCCAGCAGCTCAGGCACCGGGGAGCTGTTTTTT
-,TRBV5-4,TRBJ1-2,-,CASSADGNYGYTF,TGTGCCAGCAGCGCCGACGGGAACTATGGCTACACCTTC
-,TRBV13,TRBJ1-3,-,CASSRGRGAGNTIYF,TGTGCCAGCAGCCGAGGGAGGGGAGCTGGAAACACCATATATTTT
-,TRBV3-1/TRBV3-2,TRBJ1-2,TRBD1,CASSQASTTGVGGYTF,TGTGCCAGCAGCCAAGCGAGTACCACAGGGGTGGGAGGCTACACCTTC
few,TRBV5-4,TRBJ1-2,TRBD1,CASSLWTGISSYGYTF,TGTGCCAGCAGCCTTTGGACAGGGATTTCGTCCTATGGCTACACCTTC
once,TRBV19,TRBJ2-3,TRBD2,CASRGGATDTQYF,TGTGCCAGTAGGGGAGGGGCCACAGATACGCAGTATTTT
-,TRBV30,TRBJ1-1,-,CAWSAGLSTKFMNTEAFF,TGTGCCTGGAGTGCAGGACTGTCCACGAAATTCATGAACACTGAAGCTTTCTTT
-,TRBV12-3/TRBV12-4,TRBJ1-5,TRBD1,CASRRSQGQPQHF,TGTGCCAGCAGGAGATCACAGGGGCAGCCCCAGCATTTT
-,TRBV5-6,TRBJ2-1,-,CASSLDTGSSYNEQFF,TGTGCCAGCAGCTTGGACACAGGGAGCTCCTACAATGAGCAGTTCTTC
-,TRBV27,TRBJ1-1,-,CASSLTGYTEAFF,TGTGCCAGCAGTCTAACAGGCTACACTGAAGCTTTCTTT
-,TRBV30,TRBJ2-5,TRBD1,CAWSPQRTGPGSAQYF,TGTGCCTGGAGTCCACAGAGGACAGGGCCCGGTTCGGCCCAGTACTTC
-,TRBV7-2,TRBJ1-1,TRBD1,CASSSTGGGTEAFF,TGTGCCAGCAGCTCAACAGGGGGAGGTACTGAAGCTTTCTTT
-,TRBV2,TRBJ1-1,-,CASRGGTEAFF,TGTGCCAGCAGGGGGGGGACTGAAGCTTTCTTT
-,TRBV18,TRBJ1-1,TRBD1,CASSPQGENTEAFF,TGTGCCAGCTCACCCCAGGGGGAGAACACTGAAGCTTTCTTT
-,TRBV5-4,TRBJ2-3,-,CASSLGLNTDTQYF,TGTGCCAGCAGCTTGGGACTTAACACAGATACGCAGTATTTT
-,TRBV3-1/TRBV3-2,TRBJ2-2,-,CASSHRGRAGELFF,TGTGCCAGCAGCCACCGGGGAAGGGCCGGGGAGCTGTTTTTT
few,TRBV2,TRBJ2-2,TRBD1,CASKQGRRGTGELFF,TGTGCCAGCAAACAGGGGCGTCGGGGCACCGGGGAGCTGTTTTTT
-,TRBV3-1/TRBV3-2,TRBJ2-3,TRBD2,CASSQQGPGRGSTDTQYF,TGTGCCAGCAGCCAACAGGGTCCCGGGCGGGGGAGCACAGATACGCAGTATTTT
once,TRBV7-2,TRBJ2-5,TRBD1,CASSPRRTGGMETQYF,TGTGCCAGCAGCCCTCGAAGGACAGGGGGCATGGAGACCCAGTACTTC
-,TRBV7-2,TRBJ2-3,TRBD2,CASSTSGGVWDTQYF,TGTGCCAGCAGCACTAGCGGGGGGGTCTGGGATACGCAGTATTTT
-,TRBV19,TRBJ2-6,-,CASSAGTAMSGANVLTF,TGTGCCAGTAGTGCCGGGACTGCTATGTCTGGGGCCAACGTCCTGACTTTC
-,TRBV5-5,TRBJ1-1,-,CASSLTGTRYTEAFF,TGTGCCAGCAGCTTGACCGGGACACGCTACACTGAAGCTTTCTTT
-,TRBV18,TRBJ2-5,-,CASSPPLAEQETQYF,TGTGCCAGCTCACCACCGTTGGCAGAACAAGAGACCCAGTACTTC
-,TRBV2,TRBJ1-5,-,CASSSREDQPQHF,TGTGCCAGCAGCTCTAGGGAGGATCAGCCCCAGCATTTT
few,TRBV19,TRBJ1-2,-,CASSQKGTYVNYGYTF,TGTGCCAGTAGCCAAAAGGGGACTTACGTCAACTATGGCTACACCTTC
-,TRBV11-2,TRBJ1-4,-,CASSRGQLNEKLFF,TGTGCCAGCAGCAGAGGACAGCTTAATGAAAAACTGTTTTTT
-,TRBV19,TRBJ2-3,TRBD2,CASSIGLAADTQYF,TGTGCCAGTAGTATAGGACTAGCGGCAGATACGCAGTATTTT
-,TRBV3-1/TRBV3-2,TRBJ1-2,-,CASSQAISNYGYTF,TGTGCCAGCAGCCAAGCTATTAGTAACTATGGCTACACCTTC
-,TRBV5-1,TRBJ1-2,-,CASSLGQSQGVTSGYTF,TGCGCCAGCAGCTTGGGACAGTCGCAGGGTGTTACCAGCGGCTACACCTTC
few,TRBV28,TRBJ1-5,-,CASSQRGQQPQHF,TGTGCCAGCAGCCAGCGGGGTCAGCAGCCCCAGCATTTT
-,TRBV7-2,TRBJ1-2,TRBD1,CASSLATGVGYTF,TGTGCCAGCAGCTTAGCGACAGGGGTGGGCTACACCTTC
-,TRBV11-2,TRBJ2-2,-,CASSRVPGDTGELFF,TGTGCCAGCAGCCGAGTTCCGGGGGACACCGGGGAGCTGTTTTTT
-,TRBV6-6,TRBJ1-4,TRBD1,CASSGGTALPEKLFF,TGTGCCAGCAGTGGCGGGACAGCCTTGCCTGAAAAACTGTTTTTT
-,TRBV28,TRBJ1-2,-,CASSIVDTFNYGYTF,TGTGCCAGCAGTATAGTAGACACTTTCAACTATGGCTACACCTTC
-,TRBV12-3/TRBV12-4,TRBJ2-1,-,CASTFSNEQFF,TGTGCCAGCACCTTCTCCAATGAGCAGTTCTTC
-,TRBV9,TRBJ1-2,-,CASTPDRNYGYTF,TGTGCCAGCACCCCCGACAGAAACTATGGCTACACCTTC
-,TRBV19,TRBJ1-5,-,CASSIDHRDSNQPQHF,TGTGCCAGTAGTATAGACCACAGAGATAGCAATCAGCCCCAGCATTTT
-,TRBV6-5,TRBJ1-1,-,CASTEWPTGSGSAFF,TGTGCCAGCACCGAATGGCCAACGGGATCCGGGTCGGCTTTCTTT
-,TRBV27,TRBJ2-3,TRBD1,CARGGQTSTDTQYF,TGTGCCAGAGGGGGACAGACTAGCACAGATACGCAGTATTTT
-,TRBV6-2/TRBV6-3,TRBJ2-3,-,CASSYVASQDTQYF,TGTGCCAGCAGTTACGTGGCTAGCCAAGATACGCAGTATTTT
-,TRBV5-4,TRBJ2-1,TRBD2,CASSLNSGAPYNEQFF,TGTGCCAGCAGCTTGAATAGCGGGGCCCCCTACAATGAGCAGTTCTTC
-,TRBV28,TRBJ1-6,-,CASSLGGSGSPLHF,TGTGCCAGCAGTTTAGGAGGGTCTGGATCACCCCTCCACTTT
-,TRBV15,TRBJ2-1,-,CATSREFGDNEQFF,TGTGCCACCAGCAGAGAGTTCGGAGACAATGAGCAGTTCTTC
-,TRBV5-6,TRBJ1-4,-,CASNRVGANEKLFF,TGTGCCAGCAACCGAGTGGGAGCTAATGAAAAACTGTTTTTT
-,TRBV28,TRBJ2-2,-,CASSLWQRSTGELFF,TGTGCCAGCAGTTTATGGCAGAGGTCCACCGGGGAGCTGTTTTTT
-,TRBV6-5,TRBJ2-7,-,CASSPEVPYEQYF,TGTGCCAGCAGTCCGGAGGTCCCCTACGAGCAGTACTTC
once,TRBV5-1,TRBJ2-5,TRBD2,CASSLGTSGTRETQYF,TGCGCCAGCAGCTTGGGGACTAGCGGGACGAGAGAGACCCAGTACTTC
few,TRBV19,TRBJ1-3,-,CASSILTGTGNTIYF,TGTGCCAGTAGTATCCTCACGGGGACTGGAAACACCATATATTTT
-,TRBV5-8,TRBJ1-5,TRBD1,CASPDPDRGHQPQHF,TGTGCCAGCCCAGACCCCGACAGGGGACATCAGCCCCAGCATTTT
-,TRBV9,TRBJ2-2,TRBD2,CASTGGRSGELFF,TGTGCCAGCACGGGGGGGCGTTCCGGGGAGCTGTTTTTT
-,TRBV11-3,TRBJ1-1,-,CASRSGGGYTEAFF,TGTGCCAGCCGCTCGGGGGGAGGCTACACTGAAGCTTTCTTT
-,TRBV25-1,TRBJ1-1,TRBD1,CASSDTGVNTEAFF,TGTGCCAGCAGTGATACAGGGGTAAACACTGAAGCTTTCTTT
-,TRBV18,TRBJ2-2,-,CASSPVGELTGELFF,TGTGCCAGCTCACCAGTCGGGGAACTCACCGGGGAGCTGTTTTTT
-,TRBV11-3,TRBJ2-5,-,CASSLTFQETQYF,TGTGCCAGCAGCTTGACATTCCAAGAGACCCAGTACTTC
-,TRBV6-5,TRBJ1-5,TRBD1,CASSSGQGAGQPQHF,TGTGCCAGCAGTTCAGGACAGGGGGCGGGACAGCCCCAGCATTTT